These T cell receptor beta chains were read from a single sample in a study of graft-versus-host responses after intestinal transplantation. No antigen is known for these receptors. Sequenced by immunoSEQ multiplex PCR; TCRdb stores in-frame clones only, minus some. Counted here are around 88,000 clones, roughly 80% occurring once; the ten biggest clones make up about 18%. The sample was unstimulated CD8+ T cells sorted from spleen or lymph node cells, taken before intestinal transplant. All receptors come from a human donor who received an intestinal transplant. Both conserved end residues are part of each CDR3. A D gene is named only where the DNA matches it firmly. Some rows mark clone size as missing; the rest say once, few, many or name a class of expanded clone.

d_call: -; j_call: TRBJ2-3; clone_size: -; v_call: TRBV5-4; cdr3_aa: CASWDLVYTDTQYF; cdr3_nt: TGTGCCAGCTGGGACTTGGTGTACACAGATACGCAGTATTTT
d_call: -; j_call: TRBJ1-2; clone_size: -; v_call: TRBV28; cdr3_aa: CASSLWAGEGILHGYTF; cdr3_nt: TGTGCCAGCAGTTTATGGGCAGGGGAAGGGATATTGCATGGCTACACCTTC
d_call: -; j_call: TRBJ2-3; clone_size: once; v_call: TRBV27; cdr3_aa: CASSLGDDTQYF; cdr3_nt: TGTGCCAGCAGTTTAGGGGACGATACGCAGTATTTT
d_call: TRBD1; j_call: TRBJ1-5; clone_size: -; v_call: TRBV2; cdr3_aa: CASSDPQGGNQPQHF; cdr3_nt: TGTGCCAGCAGTGACCCACAGGGGGGCAATCAGCCCCAGCATTTT
d_call: -; j_call: TRBJ1-2; clone_size: -; v_call: TRBV29-1; cdr3_aa: CSVEEGTNYGYTF; cdr3_nt: TGCAGCGTTGAAGAGGGCACTAACTATGGCTACACCTTC
d_call: -; j_call: TRBJ1-5; clone_size: -; v_call: TRBV2; cdr3_aa: CASSEGYLYSNQPQHF; cdr3_nt: TGTGCCAGCAGCGAAGGGTATTTGTATAGCAATCAGCCCCAGCATTTT
d_call: TRBD1; j_call: TRBJ2-7; clone_size: -; v_call: TRBV7-3; cdr3_aa: CASSFRQGAEQYF; cdr3_nt: TGTGCCAGCAGCTTCCGGCAGGGGGCCGAGCAGTACTTC
d_call: -; j_call: TRBJ2-4; clone_size: -; v_call: TRBV2; cdr3_aa: CASRTGRGPKNIQYF; cdr3_nt: TGTGCCAGCAGAACTGGGCGAGGGCCCAAAAACATTCAGTACTTC
d_call: -; j_call: TRBJ2-1; clone_size: -; v_call: TRBV6-1; cdr3_aa: CASSGPLVGARVRQFF; cdr3_nt: TGTGCCAGCAGTGGACCTCTAGTGGGGGCCCGGGTGCGGCAGTTCTTC
d_call: TRBD1; j_call: TRBJ2-2; clone_size: -; v_call: TRBV2; cdr3_aa: CASSGGDRKKSCRGDTGELFF; cdr3_nt: TGTGCCAGCAGTGGTGGGGACAGGAAAAAATCCTGCAGAGGGGACACCGGGGAGCTGTTTTTT
d_call: -; j_call: TRBJ2-2; clone_size: -; v_call: TRBV5-6; cdr3_aa: CASSLEQANTGELFF; cdr3_nt: TGTGCCAGCAGCTTGGAACAGGCTAACACCGGGGAGCTGTTTTTT
d_call: -; j_call: TRBJ1-1; clone_size: -; v_call: TRBV19; cdr3_aa: CASSIGDGLNTEAFF; cdr3_nt: TGTGCCAGTAGTATAGGGGACGGCCTCAACACTGAAGCTTTCTTT
d_call: -; j_call: TRBJ1-2; clone_size: -; v_call: TRBV5-1; cdr3_aa: CASSLYQGSYGYTF; cdr3_nt: TGCGCCAGCAGCTTGTATCAGGGTAGCTATGGCTACACCTTC
d_call: -; j_call: TRBJ1-2; clone_size: -; v_call: TRBV7-9; cdr3_aa: CASSLERYGYTF; cdr3_nt: TGTGCCAGCAGCTTAGAACGGTATGGCTACACCTTC
d_call: -; j_call: TRBJ2-1; clone_size: -; v_call: TRBV4-1; cdr3_aa: CASSQESSVEQFF; cdr3_nt: TGCGCCAGCAGCCAAGAGTCTAGCGTTGAGCAGTTCTTC
d_call: TRBD1; j_call: TRBJ2-7; clone_size: -; v_call: TRBV19; cdr3_aa: CASSAGQGTYEQYF; cdr3_nt: TGTGCCAGTAGTGCGGGACAGGGGACCTACGAGCAGTACTTC
d_call: -; j_call: TRBJ1-3; clone_size: few; v_call: TRBV7-3; cdr3_aa: CASSLTGQGNTIYF; cdr3_nt: TGTGCCAGCAGCCTAACCGGACAGGGAAACACCATATATTTT
d_call: -; j_call: TRBJ1-6; clone_size: -; v_call: TRBV2; cdr3_aa: CASSEQGSSPLHF; cdr3_nt: TGTGCCAGCAGTGAACAAGGGAGCTCACCCCTCCACTTT
d_call: -; j_call: TRBJ2-5; clone_size: -; v_call: TRBV13; cdr3_aa: CASSSRDAWDQTQYF; cdr3_nt: TGTGCCAGCAGCTCCCGGGACGCATGGGATCAGACCCAGTACTTC
d_call: TRBD1; j_call: TRBJ2-1; clone_size: -; v_call: TRBV6-5; cdr3_aa: CASSYSRLEGGDEQFF; cdr3_nt: TGTGCCAGCAGTTACTCGAGGCTAGAAGGGGGCGATGAGCAGTTCTTC
d_call: TRBD1; j_call: TRBJ1-2; clone_size: -; v_call: TRBV5-5; cdr3_aa: CASSLGQGGAPYGYTF; cdr3_nt: TGTGCCAGCAGCTTGGGACAGGGAGGGGCTCCCTATGGCTACACCTTC
d_call: -; j_call: TRBJ1-5; clone_size: -; v_call: TRBV4-1; cdr3_aa: CASSQVWAENQPQHF; cdr3_nt: TGCGCCAGCAGCCAAGTTTGGGCAGAAAATCAGCCCCAGCATTTT
d_call: TRBD2; j_call: TRBJ2-5; clone_size: once; v_call: TRBV13; cdr3_aa: CASSLNERGGEETQYF; cdr3_nt: TGTGCCAGCAGCTTAAACGAGCGGGGGGGCGAAGAGACCCAGTACTTC
d_call: -; j_call: TRBJ1-1; clone_size: -; v_call: TRBV28; cdr3_aa: CASSFFPPGGTWGTEAFF; cdr3_nt: TGTGCCAGCAGTTTCTTTCCCCCCGGTGGGACCTGGGGCACTGAAGCTTTCTTT
d_call: -; j_call: TRBJ1-1; clone_size: -; v_call: TRBV5-4; cdr3_aa: CASSTDAKPNTEAFF; cdr3_nt: TGTGCCAGCAGCACTGACGCCAAACCGAACACTGAAGCTTTCTTT
d_call: TRBD2; j_call: TRBJ2-1; clone_size: -; v_call: TRBV9; cdr3_aa: CASSVGLAGVEEQFF; cdr3_nt: TGTGCCAGCAGCGTAGGACTAGCGGGAGTGGAGGAGCAGTTCTTC
d_call: TRBD2; j_call: TRBJ2-3; clone_size: -; v_call: TRBV2; cdr3_aa: CASRERVAGGDTDTQYF; cdr3_nt: TGTGCCAGCAGGGAGAGGGTAGCGGGGGGGGACACAGATACGCAGTATTTT
d_call: -; j_call: TRBJ2-7; clone_size: once; v_call: TRBV27; cdr3_aa: CASSLGGGYEQYF; cdr3_nt: TGTGCCAGCAGTTTAGGGGGCGGGTACGAGCAGTACTTC
d_call: TRBD1; j_call: TRBJ1-5; clone_size: -; v_call: TRBV19; cdr3_aa: CASTEGQGGRNQPQHF; cdr3_nt: TGTGCCAGTACCGAGGGACAGGGGGGTCGCAATCAGCCCCAGCATTTT